The 19 T cell receptor beta chains presented below share a single source sample, sequenced in a study of blood T cell repertoires in COVID-19. This table comes from immunoSEQ multiplex PCR, and its TCRdb copy is limited to in-frame clones, with some not included. The sample carries roughly 180,000 clones, 60% to 80% recorded once. Sequenced input: PBMCs or T cells enriched from blood (not recorded which). The source is a man aged 60 to 69 who had been exposed to COVID-19.

The chain uses TRBV6-4 and TRBJ1-1, with no clear D. Germline V lookup: CDR1 MRHNA, CDR2 SNTAGT. The CDR3 is 13 amino acids. Trimming shortened V by 3 bases and J by 4 bases, and 9 bases separated the two germline ends. CDR3 loop: CASSETVSTEAFF. In DNA, the CDR3 is TGTGCCAGCAGTGAAACGGTGAGCACTGAAGCTTTCTTT.

V and J are TRBV11-1 and TRBJ2-6, with D maybe TRBD1 (6 bases). V was cut by 3 bases and J by 1 base, with 10 bases left in between. From germline, CDR1 is SGHAT and CDR2 FQDESV (reference sequence). The CDR3 runs 16 residues. For the CDR3, the DNA is TGTGCCAGCAGCTTGACTGGACAGTCTGGGGCCAACGTCCTGACTTTC. Translating gives CASSLTGQSGANVLTF.

This clone was seen only a few times. The rearrangement links TRBV27 to TRBJ2-7, with TRBD2 identical over 8 bases. Per the germline V gene, CDR1 is MNHEY and CDR2 is SMNVEV (reference sequence). The junction had 7 bases not matched to a gene; V was cut back by 6 bases and J by 0 bases. CDR3 length equals 15 residues. CDR3 amino acids: CASRGSGGPSYEQYF. Written as DNA, the CDR3 is TGTGCCAGCAGGGGCTCGGGGGGGCCCTCCTACGAGCAGTACTTC.

This CDR3 reads CASRKPGQNNSPLHF. CDR3 bases: TGTGCCAGCAGGAAACCGGGACAGAATAATTCACCCCTCCACTTT. V is TRBV2 and J is TRBJ1-6; 7 bases are a match to TRBD1. This CDR3 has 15 amino acids. Germline CDR1 SNHLY, CDR2 FYNNEI. The V segment lost 6 bases and the J segment 5 bases; nucleotides outside the gene matches: 7.

The V call is TRBV3-1 (or the pseudogene TRBV3-2), the J call TRBJ2-4, with 8 bases fitting TRBD1. Germline CDR1 LGHDT, CDR2 YNNKEL (reference sequence). The V segment lost 4 bases and the J segment 1 base; nucleotides outside the gene matches: 3. CDR3 length: 15 residues. Written as DNA, the CDR3 is TGTGCCAGCAGCCGGACAGGGATGGCCAAAAACATTCAGTACTTC. Amino acids: CASSRTGMAKNIQYF.

This chain connects TRBV29-1 to TRBJ1-5, with D perhaps TRBD1 (6 bases). CDR3 length: 13 amino acids. The V gene's germline CDR1 is SQVTM and CDR2 ANQGSEA. The V end was cut by 0 bases, the J end by 7 bases, with 10 bases between. In DNA, the CDR3 is TGCAGCGTTGAAGATAGGCAGGGGCAGCCCCAGCATTTT. As protein: CSVEDRQGQPQHF.

The chain carries TRBV27 and TRBJ1-5, with D maybe TRBD1 (5 bases). CDR1 is MNHEY and CDR2 is SMNVEV in the germline V gene (reference sequence). The CDR3 consists of 16 residues. Between the trimmed V and J ends, which lost 3 bases and 5 bases, there was a span of 17 bases. CDR3: CASSFLGSGGYQPQHF. The CDR3 DNA reads TGTGCCAGCAGTTTTTTAGGGTCCGGGGGATATCAGCCCCAGCATTTT.

This chain joins TRBV6-1 and TRBJ2-7; 9 positions agree with TRBD1. V lost 5 bases and J lost 5; bases outside the gene matches: 7. The CDR3 sequence is 14 residues long. The germline V gene encodes CDR1 MNHNS and CDR2 SASEGT. The chain's CDR3 is CASSTLGQGDEQYF. The CDR3 DNA reads TGTGCCAGCAGTACATTGGGACAGGGAGACGAGCAGTACTTC.

The rearrangement joins TRBV9 to TRBJ2-2, with 9 bases fitting TRBD2. CDR3 length equals 20 residues. Germline-derived CDR1 and CDR2 are SGDLS and YYNGEE. V gave up 0 bases and J gave up 1 base; unmatched junction bases: 13. CDR3 loop: CASSVVAGVAGDRNTGELFF. CDR3 DNA sequence: TGTGCCAGCAGCGTAGTTGCGGGGGTAGCGGGAGACAGGAACACCGGGGAGCTGTTTTTT.

This clone was found a few times. The chain carries TRBV28 and TRBJ1-1; possibly TRBD1 for D (6 bases). The germline V gene has CDR1 MDHEN and CDR2 SYDVKM. The CDR3 covers 17 residues. The V and J ends lost 7 bases and 4 bases respectively, with 25 bases between them. The CDR3 protein is CASTKYVDWGGGTEAFF. The CDR3 region has the DNA TGTGCCAGCACCAAATACGTAGACTGGGGAGGGGGCACTGAAGCTTTCTTT.

The genes are TRBV15 and TRBJ2-3; 8 bases map to TRBD2. V shed 4 bases and J 0 bases; nucleotides not matched to a gene: 6. Germline V lookup: CDR1 LNHNV, CDR2 YYDKDF (reference sequence). The CDR3 has 16 residues. Here the CDR3 reads CATSNGLALSTDTQYF. CDR3 DNA sequence: TGTGCCACCAGCAACGGACTAGCTCTTAGCACAGATACGCAGTATTTT.

CDR3 amino acids: CATSGGQPGSDTQYF. CDR3 coding DNA: TGTGCCACCAGCGGGGGACAGCCGGGGTCCGATACGCAGTATTTT. This rearrangement joins TRBV15 to TRBJ2-3; 7 bases agree with TRBD1. Germline values: CDR1 LNHNV, CDR2 YYDKDF (reference sequence). Trimming took 5 bases from V and 6 from J; bases not matched to a gene: 11. The CDR3 sequence is 15 residues long. Looking up the rest from reference TRBV15 and TRBJ2-3 gives the full variable domain: DAMVIQNPRYQVTQFGKPVTLSCSQTLNHNVMYWYQQKSSQAPKLLFHYYDKDFNNEADTPDNFQSRRPNTSFCFLDIRSPGLGDTAMYLCATSGGQPGSDTQYFGPGTRLTVL.

V gene TRBV19 combines with J gene TRBJ2-2; D is undetermined. The CDR3 covers 14 residues. Looked up from germline, CDR1 is LNHDA and CDR2 is SQIVND (reference sequence). The V and J ends lost 6 bases and 3 bases respectively, with 11 bases between them. Written as DNA, the CDR3 is TGTGCCAGTAGATCCCCGGGTTACACCGGGGAGCTGTTTTTT. Translated, it gives CASRSPGYTGELFF.

The chain couples TRBV19 to TRBJ2-3, with 9 bases matching TRBD1. Germline V gene sequence: CDR1 LNHDA, CDR2 SQIVND (reference sequence). There are 16 residues in the CDR3. Trimming cost V 3 bases and J 3 bases; bases outside gene matches: 7. The CDR3 spells CASSMRGQGTTDTQYF. DNA of the CDR3: TGTGCCAGTAGTATGCGGGGACAGGGAACAACAGATACGCAGTATTTT.

This clone was detected a few times. The rearrangement joins TRBV27 to TRBJ2-1; maybe TRBD1 (6 bases). Per germline, CDR1 MNHEY and CDR2 SMNVEV (reference sequence). V was clipped by 0 bases and J by 4 bases, with 10 bases between them. The CDR3 extends over 15 amino acids. The DNA for the CDR3 is TGTGCCAGCAGTTTATCGATCGGACAGTACAATGAGCAGTTCTTC. Translating gives CASSLSIGQYNEQFF.

This chain uses TRBV5-1 with TRBJ2-5; the match to TRBD1 covers 11 bases. Germline V gene data show CDR1 as SGHRS and CDR2 as YFSETQ. The CDR3 is made up of 14 amino acids. Losses at the gene ends were 4 bases for V and 5 bases for J; bases not matched to a gene: 4. The CDR3 DNA follows: TGCGCCAGCAGCCCCGGACAGGGGGCCGAGACCCAGTACTTC. This sequence encodes CASSPGQGAETQYF.

This sequence joins TRBV30 and TRBJ1-4; possible D gene TRBD1, 5 bases. The CDR3 spans 13 residues. The ends were cut back, 2 bases at V and 6 bases at J, with 10 bases in the middle. Germline V gives CDR1 GTSNPN, CDR2 SVGIG (reference sequence). The CDR3 region is CAWSRGGDEKLFF. CDR3 DNA: TGTGCCTGGAGTCGGGGGGGGGATGAAAAACTGTTTTTT.

The chain carries TRBV19 and TRBJ1-2; 9 nucleotides align to TRBD1. V was clipped by 7 bases and J by 4 bases; unmatched bases: 4. The CDR3 contains 13 residues. CDR1 and CDR2 from the germline V gene are LNHDA and SQIVND (reference sequence). The CDR3 sequence is CASMGQGPYGYTF. Written as DNA, the CDR3 is TGTGCCAGTATGGGACAGGGTCCCTATGGCTACACCTTC. Full variable domain (missing parts from reference TRBV19 and TRBJ1-2): DGGITQSPKYLFRKEGQNVTLSCEQNLNHDAMYWYRQDPGQGLRLIYYSQIVNDFQKGDIAEGYSVSREKKESFPLTVTSAQKNPTAFYLCASMGQGPYGYTFGSGTRLTVV.

The chain combines TRBV10-2 with TRBJ1-3, with D perhaps matching TRBD1 (6 bases). CDR3 length equals 14 residues. Germline values: CDR1 WSHSY, CDR2 SAAADI. V was trimmed by 8 bases and J by 8 bases, leaving 19 bases between them. DNA of the CDR3: TGCGCCAGCGTGGACAGAAAGAACGGGGACACCATATATTTT. Its protein is CASVDRKNGDTIYF.